The 13 T cell receptor beta chains reported below all come from one sample, sequenced in a study of T cell responses to AZD1222 COVID-19 vaccine. Data came from immunoSEQ multiplex PCR; TCRdb stores just in-frame clones and leaves some out. The profile shows about 94,000 clones, 70% to 90% of them singletons. The source was peripheral blood, collected 28 days after the second AZD1222 dose. These receptors all stem from an adult who received the AZD1222 COVID-19 vaccine.

This clone has a single count. The V gene is TRBV18, the J gene TRBJ1-1, with 9 bases lining up with TRBD1. The V gene's germline CDR1 is KGHSH and CDR2 LQKENI. Trimming at V came to 1 base and at J to 4 bases, leaving 7 bases not matched to a gene. This CDR3 contains 16 residues. The chain's CDR3 is CASSPRADRGVTEAFF. The CDR3 DNA sequence: TGTGCCAGCTCACCACGCGCGGACAGGGGAGTCACTGAAGCTTTCTTT. The whole variable domain, remainder taken from reference TRBV18 and TRBJ1-1, is NAGVMQNPRHLVRRRGQEARLRCSPMKGHSHVYWYRQLPEEGLKFMVYLQKENIIDESGMPKERFSAEFPKEGPSILRIQQVVRGDSAAYFCASSPRADRGVTEAFFGQGTRLTVV.

The sample holds a few counts of this clone. V is TRBV6-6 and J is TRBJ2-3; D is unclear. Trimming removed 0 bases from V and 3 bases from J, with 7 bases in between. This CDR3 is 14 amino acids long. Per germline, CDR1 MNHNY and CDR2 SVGAGI (reference sequence). The CDR3 here is CASSYSGETDTQYF. The CDR3 DNA sequence: TGTGCCAGCAGTTACTCCGGAGAAACAGATACGCAGTATTTT.

This clone appeared a single time. This sequence joins TRBV7-2 and TRBJ1-2; 8 bases align to TRBD1. Losses at the gene ends were 5 bases for V and 2 bases for J; bases not matched to a gene: 1. Germline CDR1 and CDR2: SGHTA and FQGNSA. This CDR3 contains 13 residues. CDR3 in amino acids: CASSRDRNYGYTF. Written as DNA, the CDR3 is TGTGCCAGCAGCCGGGACAGGAACTATGGCTACACCTTC.

This chain links TRBV5-6 with TRBJ2-2; D is ambiguous. Trimming cost V 6 bases and J 0 bases, with 12 bases left between them. The CDR3 sequence is 15 residues long. Germline V CDR1 and CDR2: SGHDT, YYEEEE. The CDR3 bases are TGTGCCAGCACCTCAACGACGGCGAACACCGGGGAGCTGTTTTTT. Amino acids: CASTSTTANTGELFF.

J is TRBJ2-3 and V is TRBV27; 8 nucleotides align to TRBD2. CDR1 is MNHEY, CDR2 SMNVEV, per germline (reference sequence). There are 16 residues in the CDR3. V lost 4 bases to trimming and J lost 4 bases; unmatched junction nucleotides: 10. The CDR3: CASSYLLRGGPDTQYF. DNA of the CDR3: TGTGCCAGCAGTTACCTCTTACGGGGGGGGCCAGATACGCAGTATTTT.

V usage is TRBV19 and J usage is TRBJ2-7; D remains ambiguous. The germline V gene encodes CDR1 LNHDA and CDR2 SQIVND (reference sequence). The V end was cut by 4 bases, the J end by 2 bases, with 12 bases between. The CDR3 extends over 14 amino acids. The CDR3 region has the DNA TGTGCCAGTAGTAGGCAGGCCGATACCTACGAGCAGTACTTC. It specifies CASSRQADTYEQYF. The whole variable domain, filled in from reference TRBV19 and TRBJ2-7, reads DGGITQSPKYLFRKEGQNVTLSCEQNLNHDAMYWYRQDPGQGLRLIYYSQIVNDFQKGDIAEGYSVSREKKESFPLTVTSAQKNPTAFYLCASSRQADTYEQYFGPGTRLTVT.

This chain uses TRBV30 with TRBJ1-4; TRBD1 might be the D (6 bases). V lost 0 bases, J lost 1 base, and 6 bases lay in between. The germline V gene encodes CDR1 GTSNPN and CDR2 SVGIG (reference sequence). The CDR3 length is 14 residues. DNA for the CDR3: TGTGCCTGGAGTGTACAGGGAACTAATGAAAAACTGTTTTTT. Amino acids: CAWSVQGTNEKLFF.

This chain uses TRBV6-1 with TRBJ2-3, with D perhaps matching TRBD2 (7 bases). The germline gives CDR1 MNHNS, CDR2 SASEGT. The CDR3 is made up of 17 amino acids. Trimming took 2 bases from V and 2 from J, leaving 17 bases between them. CDR3 sequence: CASSELGGVAHTDTQYF. The CDR3 nucleotides are TGTGCCAGCAGTGAATTAGGGGGGGTCGCCCACACAGATACGCAGTATTTT.

This chain joins TRBV30 and TRBJ2-7; D not certain. The V gene's germline CDR1 is GTSNPN and CDR2 SVGIG (reference sequence). V was trimmed by 3 bases and J by 5 bases, leaving 11 bases between them. This CDR3 has 12 amino acids. For the CDR3, the DNA is TGTGCCTGGAGAAAAGGCTGGAACGAGCAGTACTTC. Its translation is CAWRKGWNEQYF. Complete variable domain (other parts from reference TRBV30 and TRBJ2-7): SQTIHQWPATLVQPVGSPLSLECTVEGTSNPNLYWYRQAAGRGLQLLFYSVGIGQISSEVPQNLSASRPQDRQFILSSKKLLLSDSGFYLCAWRKGWNEQYFGPGTRLTVT.

The V gene is TRBV25-1, the J gene TRBJ1-3; 7 nucleotides line up with TRBD1. Trimming took 3 bases from V and 4 from J; bases not matched to a gene: 9. Germline values: CDR1 MGHDK, CDR2 SYGVNS. The CDR3 has 16 residues. The CDR3 DNA sequence: TGTGCCAGCAGTGACTTCGGGACAGTACCGGGAAACACCATATATTTT. It codes for CASSDFGTVPGNTIYF.

This clone occurred once. The chain has TRBV4-2 and TRBJ1-1, with TRBD1 matching over 8 bases. With V trimmed by 4 bases and J by 9 bases, 7 bases remained unmatched. In germline, CDR1 is LGHNA, CDR2 YNFKEQ. This CDR3 has 13 residues. CDR3 DNA sequence: TGTGCCAGCAGCCGCCTGGACAGGGAACAAGCTTTCTTT. It translates to CASSRLDREQAFF.

The chain carries TRBV12-3 or TRBV12-4 and TRBJ2-2, with D possibly being TRBD1 (6 bases). V was trimmed by 5 bases and J by 5 bases, leaving 9 bases between them. CDR3 length: 13 residues. The CDR3 region is CASSEQGTGELFF. In DNA, the CDR3 is TGTGCCAGCAGTGAACAGGGTACCGGGGAGCTGTTTTTT.

This sequence joins TRBV7-2 and TRBJ1-4; tentatively, D is TRBD1 (5 bases). The CDR3 runs 15 residues. Looked up from germline, CDR1 is SGHTA and CDR2 is FQGNSA. V dropped 7 bases and J dropped 3 bases, with 15 bases sitting between them. In DNA form, the CDR3 reads TGTGCCAGCACCCTCATGGGGGTGGCTAATGAAAAACTGTTTTTT. Its translation: CASTLMGVANEKLFF.